This T cell receptor (beta chain) comes out of a study of identifying expanded T cells in peripheral blood. Study-wide points: Differentially abundant clones: roughly 1.3 between replicates, 15 to 17 at two to three weeks, around 19 at four. Across healthy donors, higher total template counts meant significantly greater approximately 2-week count variance.

No infections or other immune events were documented during collection. Points on this clone: Its antigen is as yet unknown.

Produced via immunoSEQ multiplex PCR; TCRdb's table is partial and in-frame only. The sample holds about 100,000 clones, 88% seen once. The CDR3 is made up of 16 amino acids. Germline V gene sequence: CDR1 SGHRS, CDR2 YFSETQ. V was pared by 3 bases and J by 2 bases, with 17 bases between. The sequence was collected from a person aged 18-70 years in good health. The chain has TRBV5-1 and TRBJ1-2; possibly TRBD1 for D (5 bases). Sample: blood. The CDR3 spells CASSSASGEGNYGYTF. The CDR3 coding sequence is TGCGCCAGCAGCTCGGCCAGTGGGGAGGGGAACTATGGCTACACCTTC.